This T cell receptor (beta chain) is drawn from a study of T cells in Graves' hyperthyroidism and ophthalmopathy. Amplification yielded TCR beta CDR3 regions, with RNA transcripts as the source. The HTBI primer set served for first-round RT-PCR of the TCR CDR3. TCRdb fed the multiplex PCR reads into MiXCR, producing one record per CDR3 protein. Of about 270,000 distinct CDR3 sequences detected, almost 25% appear once; the ten largest clones hold around 40%. Notes on the study in general: Patients with ophthalmopathy were separated from those with stable hyperthyroidism by a 13 V-J model.

There are many counts of this clonotype. The antigen is undetermined. This receptor was obtained from a woman between 40 and 55 years old with Graves' ophthalmopathy. What was sequenced was blood.

The CDR3 DNA is TGTGCCAGCAGCTTAACGTCTAGCGGGAGGGAGGAGACCCAGTACTTC. Its protein is CASSLTSSGREETQYF. The V call is TRBV13, the J call TRBJ2-5, with 12 bases that match TRBD2. This CDR3 comprises 16 residues. With V trimmed by 2 bases and J by 5 bases, 6 bases remained unmatched. The germline gives CDR1 PRHDT, CDR2 FYEKMQ (reference sequence).